One and the same sample provided the 4 T cell receptor beta chains below, sequenced in a study of control samples from healthy donors and cancer patients (dated by TCRdb to 2020 to 2022). Library creation used the immunoSEQ multiplex PCR assay. Drawn from immuneACCESS, this table holds only the in-frame rearrangements with V and J called that TCRdb kept. Clones are partly lost; checked studies trace under half to an unresolved V gene and leave the rest unexplained. This sample holds 40,000 to 45,000 clones; over 65% were observed only once. The leading ten clones occupy about a sixth of the sample. The sequencing input was formalin-fixed, paraffin-embedded tissue. The receptors originated from a male donor with melanoma.

The chain employs TRBV27 and TRBJ1-5, with D perhaps matching TRBD1 (6 bases). The CDR3 covers 15 residues. Germline V gene data show CDR1 as MNHEY and CDR2 as SMNVEV (reference sequence). The ends were cut back, 6 bases at V and 0 bases at J, with 12 bases in the middle. CDR3 sequence (DNA): TGTGCCAGCAGCCTCGGGACAAATAGCAATCAGCCCCAGCATTTT. Translated: CASSLGTNSNQPQHF.

This chain uses TRBV7-6 with TRBJ2-3; no clear D. Germline V lookup: CDR1 SGHVS, CDR2 FNYEAQ. This CDR3 region has 14 residues. Trimming removed 1 base at V and 7 bases at J, with 12 bases between. CDR3 sequence: CASSLGARQNTQYF. CDR3 sequence (DNA): TGTGCCAGCAGCTTAGGGGCCCGCCAAAATACGCAGTATTTT. The variable domain in full, completed from reference TRBV7-6 and TRBJ2-3, reads GAGVSQSPRYKVTKRGQDVALRCDPISGHVSLYWYRQALGQGPEFLTYFNYEAQQDKSGLPNDRFSAERPEGSISTLTIQRTEQRDSAMYRCASSLGARQNTQYFGPGTRLTVL.

The rearrangement joins TRBV30 to TRBJ1-2; D possibly corresponds to TRBD1 (5 bases). V lost 3 bases and J lost 6, with 11 bases in between. Germline values: CDR1 GTSNPN, CDR2 SVGIG (reference sequence). The CDR3 is 12 amino acids. The CDR3 reads CAWSRQSDGYTF. CDR3 DNA: TGTGCCTGGAGCAGACAGAGTGATGGCTACACCTTC.

This chain connects TRBV28 to TRBJ1-5; a possible D gene is TRBD1 (5 bases). The CDR3 spans 13 residues. Trimming removed 6 bases from V and 6 bases from J, with 12 bases in between. Germline values: CDR1 MDHEN, CDR2 SYDVKM. The CDR3 loop reads CASSRTQGQPQHF. For the CDR3, the DNA is TGTGCCAGCAGCCGGACCCAGGGTCAGCCCCAGCATTTT.